Listed here are 15 T cell receptor beta chains from one sample, sequenced in a study of CD8 T cells in ankylosing spondylitis. TCRdb processed the 5' RACE reads anew with MiXCR; each CDR3 protein has one entry. The sample includes 250,000 or so distinct CDR3 sequences, about 10% of them seen just once. Sequenced: blood, either unsorted or a sorted T cell fraction (not recorded which). Receptors originate from a male donor with ankylosing spondylitis or in good health (not recorded which).

A word on this clonotype: A much larger clone is a single base away; this may be a read error. This rearrangement joins TRBV27 to TRBJ2-6, with D perhaps TRBD1 (5 bases). Germline lookup yields CDR1 MNHEY and CDR2 SMNVEV (reference sequence). The CDR3 loop spans 16 amino acids. CDR3 nucleotide sequence: TGTGCCAGCAGTTTCAAGGGGCTGGGTGGGACCAACGTCCTGACTTTC. It specifies CASSFKGLGGTNVLTF.

This clonotype has a count of ten or more. The chain employs TRBV12-3 or TRBV12-4 and TRBJ2-1; the D gene is possibly TRBD2 (7 bases). V was shortened by 3 bases and J by 3 bases, with 12 bases between the two germline ends. The CDR3 is 15 residues long. CDR3 region: CASSFTGGHYNEQFF. In nucleotides, the CDR3 is TGTGCCAGCAGTTTCACCGGGGGGCACTACAATGAGCAGTTCTTC.

The chain recombines TRBV7-2 with TRBJ2-7; 7 nucleotides align to TRBD1. V shed 0 bases and J 1 base; nucleotides not matched to a gene: 0. CDR3 length: 14 residues. Germline V lookup: CDR1 SGHTA, CDR2 FQGNSA. The CDR3 sequence: CASSLAGQSYEQYF. DNA for the CDR3: TGTGCCAGCAGCTTAGCGGGACAGTCCTACGAGCAGTACTTC.

The chain uses TRBV5-1 and TRBJ2-6; D uncertain. V was trimmed by 5 bases and J by 0 bases, leaving 3 bases between them. The CDR3 runs 13 residues. Germline assignment: CDR1 SGHRS and CDR2 YFSETQ. The CDR3: CASRYSGANVLTF. In DNA, the CDR3 is TGCGCCAGCAGATACTCTGGGGCCAACGTCCTGACTTTC.

This clonotype has a count of ten or more. This chain connects TRBV28 to TRBJ1-2; D call uncertain. The V and J ends lost 6 bases and 5 bases respectively, with 16 bases between them. The CDR3 contains 14 residues. Germline V gives CDR1 MDHEN, CDR2 SYDVKM. The DNA of the CDR3 is TGTGCCAGCAGCTTGGATGCAGAACTATATGGCTACACCTTC. Protein sequence: CASSLDAELYGYTF.

This chain connects TRBV2 to TRBJ2-1, with TRBD1 matching 8 bases. This CDR3 has 16 residues. Trimming removed 5 bases from V and 8 bases from J; junction bases left unmatched: 14. From germline, CDR1 is SNHLY and CDR2 FYNNEI. The CDR3 loop reads CASSSYRQGASDEQFF. DNA of the CDR3: TGTGCCAGCAGTTCCTATAGGCAGGGGGCGAGCGATGAGCAGTTCTTC.

This clonotype was seen ten or more times. V is TRBV5-1 and J is TRBJ2-7; D possibly corresponds to TRBD1 (5 bases). Germline V gives CDR1 SGHRS, CDR2 YFSETQ. Trimming left V 2 bases short and J 3 bases short, with 18 bases between. The CDR3 contains 16 residues. This CDR3 is CASSFGGKGVYYEQYF. CDR3 in DNA: TGCGCCAGCAGCTTTGGCGGTAAAGGGGTTTACTACGAGCAGTACTTC. Looking up the rest from reference TRBV5-1 and TRBJ2-7 gives the full variable domain: KAGVTQTPRYLIKTRGQQVTLSCSPISGHRSVSWYQQTPGQGLQFLFEYFSETQRNKGNFPGRFSGRQFSNSRSEMNVSTLELGDSALYLCASSFGGKGVYYEQYFGPGTRLTVT.

In this sample, this clonotype turned up a few times. The J gene is TRBJ1-1, the V gene TRBV7-6; D possibly corresponds to TRBD1 (5 bases). Germline CDR1 and CDR2: SGHVS and FNYEAQ. The CDR3 loop spans 17 amino acids. V was trimmed by 6 bases and J by 5 bases, leaving 25 bases between them. The CDR3 loop reads CASSINPGRSAGTEAFF. The CDR3 nucleotides read TGTGCCAGCAGTATAAATCCGGGACGTTCGGCGGGGACTGAAGCTTTCTTT. Using reference TRBV7-6 and TRBJ1-1 for the parts outside the CDR3, the full variable domain is GAGVSQSPRYKVTKRGQDVALRCDPISGHVSLYWYRQALGQGPEFLTYFNYEAQQDKSGLPNDRFSAERPEGSISTLTIQRTEQRDSAMYRCASSINPGRSAGTEAFFGQGTRLTVV.

Ten or more counts support this clonotype. The chain is built from TRBV6-1 and TRBJ1-4, with 12 bases lining up with TRBD1. This CDR3 has 14 amino acids. Per the germline V gene, CDR1 is MNHNS and CDR2 is SASEGT. V trimming: 6 bases; J trimming: 7 bases; junction bases outside the gene matches: 3. CDR3 amino acids: CASRGDRGLEKLFF. In DNA form, the CDR3 reads TGTGCCAGCAGGGGGGACAGGGGGCTTGAAAAACTGTTTTTT.

This chain joins TRBV12-3 or TRBV12-4 and TRBJ2-3, with TRBD2 matching 9 bases. Losses at the gene ends were 8 bases for V and 6 bases for J; bases not matched to a gene: 9. The CDR3 has 14 amino acids. The CDR3: CASGPGLASDTQYF. The CDR3, as DNA: TGTGCCAGCGGTCCGGGACTAGCCTCTGATACGCAGTATTTT.

This clonotype has a count of ten or more. The chain carries TRBV29-1 and TRBJ1-2; D is uncertain. The CDR3 has 12 amino acids. V lost 4 bases, J lost 5 bases, and 11 bases lay in between. The germline V gene encodes CDR1 SQVTM and CDR2 ANQGSEA. CDR3 DNA: TGCAGCGTTGTAAGCGGAGATTATGGCTACACCTTC. As protein: CSVVSGDYGYTF.

This clonotype was detected a few times. The CDR3 DNA reads as TGTGCCAGCAGCTTAAGCGGGGGTACTAGCACAGATACGCAGTATTTT. Protein product: CASSLSGGTSTDTQYF. The chain carries TRBV7-2 and TRBJ2-3; 8 bases map to TRBD2. CDR3 size: 16 residues. Unmatched junction bases numbered 4, after V lost 2 bases and J lost 0 bases. Germline V gene sequence: CDR1 SGHTA, CDR2 FQGNSA.

This clonotype was seen many times. This chain links TRBV5-1 with TRBJ2-7; the match to TRBD2 covers 8 bases. V shed 10 bases and J 6 bases; nucleotides not matched to a gene: 15. Germline V gives CDR1 SGHRS, CDR2 YFSETQ. CDR3 length: 14 residues. The CDR3 DNA is TGCGCCTCACGGGGGGGGGATTTTGTCGGCGAGCAGTACTTC. Translating it yields CASRGGDFVGEQYF.

In its sample, this clonotype was seen many times. The V call is TRBV6-1, the J call TRBJ2-3; 9 positions match TRBD2. This CDR3 comprises 14 residues. Per the germline V gene, CDR1 is MNHNS and CDR2 is SASEGT. After removal of 4 bases from V and 3 bases from J, the junction contained 2 bases not matched to a gene. The CDR3 loop is CASSVAGGTDTQYF. DNA of the CDR3: TGTGCCAGCAGTGTGGCGGGAGGGACAGATACGCAGTATTTT.

This clonotype showed up many times. V is TRBV20-1 and J is TRBJ2-5, with TRBD2 as a possible D gene (6 bases). Germline V gene data show CDR1 as DFQATT and CDR2 as SNEGSKA (reference sequence). Trimming took 0 bases from V and 8 from J, leaving 13 bases between them. This CDR3 is 13 amino acids long. The CDR3: CSARDLAGRTQYF. CDR3 in DNA: TGCAGTGCTAGAGATCTGGCGGGGCGTACCCAGTACTTC.